These 3 T cell receptor beta chains came from one sample sequenced in a study of blood T cell repertoires in COVID-19. Measured with immunoSEQ multiplex PCR; TCRdb has only the in-frame clones, and not every one. The data show approximately 240,000 clones, with 80% to 95% seen just once and 0.83% held by the top ten. Material: peripheral blood. Receptors originate from a man in his thirties or forties with COVID-19, enrolled during active disease.

This chain links TRBV25-1 with TRBJ2-1; the D gene is possibly TRBD1 (5 bases). There are 15 residues in the CDR3. Germline V gene sequence: CDR1 MGHDK, CDR2 SYGVNS. Between the trimmed V and J ends, which lost 8 bases and 1 base, there was a span of 15 bases. The CDR3 region is CASEFLGESYNEQFF. The CDR3 DNA is TGTGCCAGCGAATTTCTAGGGGAATCCTACAATGAGCAGTTCTTC.

The rearrangement links TRBV9 to TRBJ1-1; 10 nucleotides match TRBD1. The CDR3 has 15 amino acids. The J segment lost 4 bases and the V segment lost 0 bases, leaving 3 bases of the junction unmatched. Germline V gene lookup returns CDR1 SGDLS and CDR2 YYNGEE. CDR3 sequence: CASSVGDRGLTEAFF. CDR3 DNA: TGTGCCAGCAGCGTAGGTGACAGGGGGCTCACTGAAGCTTTCTTT.

This clone has only a few counts. The V and J genes are TRBV6-5 and TRBJ1-2; 8 bases match TRBD1. Looked up from germline, CDR1 is MNHEY and CDR2 is SVGAGI. J gave up 8 bases and V 6 bases, and 14 bases lay outside the gene matches. CDR3 length: 15 residues. The CDR3 nucleotides are TGTGCCAGCAGGACTCCCCACAGGGGGTTCGACGGCTACACCTTC. It codes for CASRTPHRGFDGYTF.